The clone carrying this T cell receptor beta chain was counted only a few times. These data originate in a study of T cells in Graves' hyperthyroidism and ophthalmopathy. Looking at the study overall: Specimen type is peripheral blood, collected at initial diagnosis prior to any treatment.

What was amplified from RNA transcripts were TCR beta CDR3 regions. Primed by the HTBI set, a first-round RT-PCR was run on the TCR CDR3. TCRdb re-derived calls from the multiplex PCR reads in MiXCR, one entry per CDR3 protein. The table has around 600,000 distinct CDR3 sequences, 13% to 15% seen once. This sequence was found in a woman between 18 and 29 years old with Graves' ophthalmopathy. Sequenced sample: blood.

CDR3 DNA: TGCAGCGTTGTTTGGGGGGACACCGGGGAGCTGTTTTTT. It specifies CSVVWGDTGELFF. This chain connects TRBV29-1 to TRBJ2-2; TRBD2 is a possible D gene (6 bases). With 4 bases removed from V and 3 bases from J, the gap between germline ends came to 9 bases. CDR1 is SQVTM and CDR2 is ANQGSEA in the germline V gene. The CDR3 has 13 amino acids.